This T cell receptor (beta chain) was obtained from a study of cytomegalovirus exposure and HLA in healthy donors. This clone was detected a few times. The primer mix had 60 Vbeta and 13 Jbeta primers. Clones were read by immunoSEQ multiplex PCR, and TCRdb kept only the in-frame ones, dropping some. This table holds tens of thousands of clones, approximately 60% found once. What was sequenced was PBMCs. This TCR derives from a boy aged 5-17 years in good health and CMV-seropositive.

CDR3: CSVFQGAMNTEAFF. The CDR3 nucleotides are TGCAGCGTTTTTCAGGGGGCGATGAACACTGAAGCTTTCTTT. The chain links TRBV29-1 to TRBJ1-1; 8 positions match TRBD1. The J segment lost 0 bases and the V segment lost 5 bases, leaving 5 bases of the junction unmatched. The CDR3 spans 14 residues. CDR1 is SQVTM, CDR2 ANQGSEA, per germline. Full variable domain (missing parts from reference TRBV29-1 and TRBJ1-1): SAVISQKPSRDICQRGTSLTIQCQVDSQVTMMFWYRQQPGQSLTLIATANQGSEATYESGFVIDKFPISRPNLTFSTLTVSNMSPEDSSIYLCSVFQGAMNTEAFFGQGTRLTVV.